Listed below are T cell receptor beta chains from one sample, sequenced in a study of blood T cell repertoires in COVID-19. The protocol was immunoSEQ multiplex PCR, while the TCRdb copy is restricted to in-frame clones and leaves out a portion. The sample holds some 30,000 clones, approximately 92% seen once. The sequenced material came from peripheral blood. These receptors were collected from a man aged 80 or over with acute or convalescent COVID-19. Each CDR3 is given with its conserved first and last residue. A D gene is named only where the DNA matches it firmly.

>TRBV2|-|TRBJ1-3
CASRGGVAGNTIYF
TGTGCCAGCAGGGGGGGAGTAGCTGGAAACACCATATATTTT
>TRBV4-1|TRBD2|TRBJ2-7
CASSQPTSGKFYEQYF
TGCGCCAGCAGCCAACCGACTAGCGGGAAGTTCTACGAGCAGTACTTC
>TRBV30|TRBD1|TRBJ2-1
CAWVRGKGQVFEQFF
TGTGCCTGGGTTAGAGGAAAGGGACAGGTTTTTGAGCAGTTCTTC
>TRBV30|TRBD1|TRBJ2-1
CAWSVRGGAYNEQFF
TGTGCCTGGAGTGTACGAGGGGGCGCGTACAATGAGCAGTTCTTC
>TRBV7-6|TRBD1|TRBJ2-1
CASSLGQGSYNEQFF
TGTGCCAGCAGCTTAGGACAGGGCTCCTACAATGAGCAGTTCTTC
>TRBV7-9|-|TRBJ1-1
CASVIGAMNTEAFF
TGTGCCAGCGTAATCGGAGCGATGAACACTGAAGCTTTCTTT
>TRBV6-5|-|TRBJ2-3
CASSYTGSSDTQYF
TGTGCCAGCAGTTATACAGGGAGTTCAGATACGCAGTATTTT
>TRBV5-4|-|TRBJ1-6
CASSSLAGRNRNSPLHF
TGTGCCAGCAGCTCCCTCGCGGGGAGGAATCGGAATTCACCCCTCCACTTT
>TRBV27|-|TRBJ2-1
CASSLLQRTTYNEQFF
TGTGCCAGCAGTTTATTGCAAAGGACTACTTACAATGAGCAGTTCTTC
>TRBV30|-|TRBJ1-1
CAWSYGPVNTEAFF
TGTGCCTGGAGTTATGGTCCGGTAAACACTGAAGCTTTCTTT